This entry is about one T cell receptor beta chain. Its antigen is as yet unknown. Clones were read by immunoSEQ multiplex PCR, and TCRdb kept only the in-frame ones, dropping some. The sample has about 4,900 clones, approximately 65% seen once. The sample originates from a study of CD8 T cell repertoires and HIV-1 epitope variants. Looking at the study overall: Twenty-five autologous and known Gag and Nef epitope variant peptides each stimulated T cells separately. An uncultured baseline aliquot held 1M T cells.

The germline V gene has CDR1 SGHNT and CDR2 YENEEA. This CDR3 is built from 15 residues. V was cut by 1 base and J by 0 bases, with 10 bases left in between. Study-wide results and limits: Only beta chains were identified, marking proliferation to antigen, not function.

This receptor was identified in a male donor with HIV. Specimen: cultured CD8+ T cells derived from PBMCs. The genes are TRBV11-3 and TRBJ2-7, with a weak D call TRBD1 (5 bases). In nucleotides, the CDR3 is TGTGCCAGCAGCTTAGGGACATTGAGCTCCTACGAGCAGTACTTC. It translates to CASSLGTLSSYEQYF.